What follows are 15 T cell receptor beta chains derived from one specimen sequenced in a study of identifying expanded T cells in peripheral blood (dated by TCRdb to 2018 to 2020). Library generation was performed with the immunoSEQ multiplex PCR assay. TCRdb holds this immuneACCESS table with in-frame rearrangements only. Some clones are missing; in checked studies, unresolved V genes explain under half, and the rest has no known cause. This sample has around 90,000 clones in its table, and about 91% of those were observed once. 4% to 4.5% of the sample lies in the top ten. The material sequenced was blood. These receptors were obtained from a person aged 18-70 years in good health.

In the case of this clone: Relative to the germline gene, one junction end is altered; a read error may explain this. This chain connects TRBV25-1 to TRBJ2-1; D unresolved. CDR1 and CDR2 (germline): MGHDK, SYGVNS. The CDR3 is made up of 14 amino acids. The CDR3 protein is CASSTNRDVTGRLF. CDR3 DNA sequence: TGTGCCAGCAGTACTAACCGCGACGTTACTGGCCGCCTCTTC.

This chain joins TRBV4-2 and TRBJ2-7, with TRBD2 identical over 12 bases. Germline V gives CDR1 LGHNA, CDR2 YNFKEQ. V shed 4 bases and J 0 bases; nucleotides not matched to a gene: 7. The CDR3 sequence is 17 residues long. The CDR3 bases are TGTGCCAGCAGCCCAGGACTAGCGGGAAGCCCCTCCTACGAGCAGTACTTC. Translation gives CASSPGLAGSPSYEQYF.

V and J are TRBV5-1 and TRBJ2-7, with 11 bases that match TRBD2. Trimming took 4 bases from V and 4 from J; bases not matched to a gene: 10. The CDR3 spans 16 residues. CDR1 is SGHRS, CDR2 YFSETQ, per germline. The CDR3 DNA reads TGCGCCAGCAGCGCTCATCCCGGGACTAGCGGATACGAGCAGTACTTC. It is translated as CASSAHPGTSGYEQYF.

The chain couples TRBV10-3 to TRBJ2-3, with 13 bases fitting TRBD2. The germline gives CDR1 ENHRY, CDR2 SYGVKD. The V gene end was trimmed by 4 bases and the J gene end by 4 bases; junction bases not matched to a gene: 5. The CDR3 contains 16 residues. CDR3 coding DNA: TGTGCCATCAGTGCCGGGACTAGCGGGGTTTCAGATACGCAGTATTTT. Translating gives CAISAGTSGVSDTQYF.

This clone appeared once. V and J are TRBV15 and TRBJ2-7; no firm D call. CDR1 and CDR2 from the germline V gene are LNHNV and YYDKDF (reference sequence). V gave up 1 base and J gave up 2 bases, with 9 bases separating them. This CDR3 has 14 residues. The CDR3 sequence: CATSRGTPPYEQYF. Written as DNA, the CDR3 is TGTGCCACCAGCAGAGGAACACCGCCCTACGAGCAGTACTTC.

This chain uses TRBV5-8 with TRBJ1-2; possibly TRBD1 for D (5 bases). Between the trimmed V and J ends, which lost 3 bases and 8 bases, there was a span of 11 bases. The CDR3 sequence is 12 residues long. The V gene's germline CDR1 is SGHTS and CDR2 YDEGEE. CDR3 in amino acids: CASSWGLDGYTF. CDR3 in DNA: TGTGCCAGCAGCTGGGGGTTGGACGGCTACACCTTC.

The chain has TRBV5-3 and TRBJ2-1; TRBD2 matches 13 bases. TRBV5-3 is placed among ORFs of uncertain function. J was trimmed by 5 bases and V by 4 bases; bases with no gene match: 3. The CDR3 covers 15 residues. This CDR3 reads CARSLGLAGDNEQFF. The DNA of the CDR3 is TGTGCCAGAAGCCTAGGACTAGCGGGGGACAATGAGCAGTTCTTC.

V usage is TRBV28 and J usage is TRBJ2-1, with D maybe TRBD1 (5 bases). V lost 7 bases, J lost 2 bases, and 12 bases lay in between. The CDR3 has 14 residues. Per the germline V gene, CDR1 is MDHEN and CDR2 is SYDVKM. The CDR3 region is CASKQSGTYNEQFF. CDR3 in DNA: TGTGCCAGCAAACAGTCAGGGACCTACAATGAGCAGTTCTTC.

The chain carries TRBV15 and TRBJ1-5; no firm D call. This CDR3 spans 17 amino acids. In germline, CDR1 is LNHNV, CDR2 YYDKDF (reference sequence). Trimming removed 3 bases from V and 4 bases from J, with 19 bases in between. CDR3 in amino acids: CATSRDQAPNRNQPQHF. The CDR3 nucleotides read TGTGCCACCAGCAGGGACCAAGCCCCGAATAGAAATCAGCCCCAGCATTTT.

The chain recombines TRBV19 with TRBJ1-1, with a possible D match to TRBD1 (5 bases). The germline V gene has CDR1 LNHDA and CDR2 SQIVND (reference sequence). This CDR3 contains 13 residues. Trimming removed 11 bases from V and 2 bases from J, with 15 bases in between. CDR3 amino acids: CAARGLSNTEAFF. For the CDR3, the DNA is TGTGCCGCACGGGGCCTATCAAACACTGAAGCTTTCTTT.

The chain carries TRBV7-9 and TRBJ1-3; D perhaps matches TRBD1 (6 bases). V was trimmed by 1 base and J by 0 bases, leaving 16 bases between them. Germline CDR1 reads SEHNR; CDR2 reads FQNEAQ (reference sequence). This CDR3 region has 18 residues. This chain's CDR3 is CASSLEGGVFPSGNTIYF. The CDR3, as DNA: TGTGCCAGCAGCTTAGAGGGGGGGGTTTTTCCCTCTGGAAACACCATATATTTT.

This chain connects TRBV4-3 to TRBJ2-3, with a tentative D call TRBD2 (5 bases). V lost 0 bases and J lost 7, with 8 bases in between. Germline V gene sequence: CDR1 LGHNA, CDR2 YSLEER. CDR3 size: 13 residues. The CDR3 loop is CASSQDGRNTQYF. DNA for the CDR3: TGCGCCAGCAGCCAAGATGGGAGAAATACGCAGTATTTT.

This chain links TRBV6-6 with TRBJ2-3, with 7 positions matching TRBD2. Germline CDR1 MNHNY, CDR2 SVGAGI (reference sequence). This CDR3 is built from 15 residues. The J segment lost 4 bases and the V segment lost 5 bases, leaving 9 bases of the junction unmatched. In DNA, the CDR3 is TGTGCCAGCAGTACCGGGACGGGAGGACCAGATACGCAGTATTTT. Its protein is CASSTGTGGPDTQYF.

This CDR3 is CASSLETSWETQYF. Here the CDR3 DNA reads TGTGCCAGCAGCTTAGAGACTAGCTGGGAGACCCAGTACTTC. The J gene is TRBJ2-5, the V gene TRBV7-2, with TRBD2 matching 7 bases. CDR1 SGHTA and CDR2 FQGNSA come from the germline V gene. The CDR3 is made up of 14 amino acids. V shed 1 base and J 5 bases; nucleotides not matched to a gene: 4.

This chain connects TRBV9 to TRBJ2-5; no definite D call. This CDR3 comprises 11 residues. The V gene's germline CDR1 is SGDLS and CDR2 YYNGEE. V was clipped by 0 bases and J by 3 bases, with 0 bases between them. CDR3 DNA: TGTGCCAGCAGCGTAGAAGAGACCCAGTACTTC. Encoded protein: CASSVEETQYF. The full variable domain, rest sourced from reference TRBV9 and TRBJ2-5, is DSGVTQTPKHLITATGQRVTLRCSPRSGDLSVYWYQQSLDQGLQFLIQYYNGEERAKGNILERFSAQQFPDLHSELNLSSLELGDSALYFCASSVEETQYFGPGTRLLVL.